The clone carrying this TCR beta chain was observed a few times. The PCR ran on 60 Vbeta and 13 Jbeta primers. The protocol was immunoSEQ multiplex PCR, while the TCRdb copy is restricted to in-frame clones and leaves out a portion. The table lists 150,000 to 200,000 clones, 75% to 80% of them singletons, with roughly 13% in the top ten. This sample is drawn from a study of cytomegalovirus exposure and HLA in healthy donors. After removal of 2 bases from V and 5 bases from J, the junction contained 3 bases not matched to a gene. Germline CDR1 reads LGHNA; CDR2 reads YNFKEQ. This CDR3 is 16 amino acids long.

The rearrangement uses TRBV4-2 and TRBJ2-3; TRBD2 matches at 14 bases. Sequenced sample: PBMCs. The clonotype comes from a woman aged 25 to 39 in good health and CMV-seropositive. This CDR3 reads CASSQRLAGGRDTQYF. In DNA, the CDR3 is TGTGCCAGCAGCCAAAGACTAGCGGGGGGGAGAGATACGCAGTATTTT.